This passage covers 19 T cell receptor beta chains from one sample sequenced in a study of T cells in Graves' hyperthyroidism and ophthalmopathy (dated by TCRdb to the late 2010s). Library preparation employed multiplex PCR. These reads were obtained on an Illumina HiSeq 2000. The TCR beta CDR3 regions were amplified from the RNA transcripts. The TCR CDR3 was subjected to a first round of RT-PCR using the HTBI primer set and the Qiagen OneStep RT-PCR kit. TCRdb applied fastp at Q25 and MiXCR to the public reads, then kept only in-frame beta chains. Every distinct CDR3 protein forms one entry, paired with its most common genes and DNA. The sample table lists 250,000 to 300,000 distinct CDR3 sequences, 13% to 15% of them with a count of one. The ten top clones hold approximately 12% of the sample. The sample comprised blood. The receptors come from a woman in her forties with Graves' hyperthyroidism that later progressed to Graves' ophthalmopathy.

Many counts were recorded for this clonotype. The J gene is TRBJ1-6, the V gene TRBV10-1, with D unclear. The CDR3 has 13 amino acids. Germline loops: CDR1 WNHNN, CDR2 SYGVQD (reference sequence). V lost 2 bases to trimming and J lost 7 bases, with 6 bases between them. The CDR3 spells CASSEDTNSPLHF. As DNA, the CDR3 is TGCGCCAGCAGTGAGGACACGAATTCACCCCTCCACTTT.

The CDR3 DNA follows: TGTGCCAGCAACTTGGGAAGTTACAATGAGCAGTTCTTC. Residues: CASNLGSYNEQFF. The chain links TRBV6-1 to TRBJ2-1; D uncertain. Deletions cut 7 bases from V and 4 bases from J, with 11 bases between. The CDR3 totals 13 residues. Germline CDR1 MNHNS, CDR2 SASEGT.

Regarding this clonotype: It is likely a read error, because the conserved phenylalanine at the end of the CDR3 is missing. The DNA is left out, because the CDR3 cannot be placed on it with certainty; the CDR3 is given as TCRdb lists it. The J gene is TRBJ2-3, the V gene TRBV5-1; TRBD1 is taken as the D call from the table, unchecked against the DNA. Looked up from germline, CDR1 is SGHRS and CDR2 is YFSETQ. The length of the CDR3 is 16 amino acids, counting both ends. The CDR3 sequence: CASSYLGGGDADTQYL.

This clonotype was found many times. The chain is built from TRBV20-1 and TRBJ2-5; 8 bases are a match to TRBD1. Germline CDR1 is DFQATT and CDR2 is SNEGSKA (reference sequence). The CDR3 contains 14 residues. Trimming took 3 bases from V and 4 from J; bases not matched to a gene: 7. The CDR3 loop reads CSASTGTGLETQYF. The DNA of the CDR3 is TGCAGTGCTAGTACCGGGACAGGTTTAGAGACCCAGTACTTC.

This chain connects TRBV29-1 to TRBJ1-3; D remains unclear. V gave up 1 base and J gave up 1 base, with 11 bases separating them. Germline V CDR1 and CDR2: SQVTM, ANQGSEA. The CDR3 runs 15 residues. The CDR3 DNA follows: TGCAGCGTTGAAGCCCGGATAGGTTCTGGAAACACCATATATTTT. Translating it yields CSVEARIGSGNTIYF.

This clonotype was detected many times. The CDR3, as DNA: TGCAGTGTTAGCAGGCGAATTCATGAAAAACTGTTTTTT. It is translated as CSVSRRIHEKLFF. The chain carries TRBV20-1 and TRBJ1-4; D is ambiguous. This CDR3 contains 13 residues. V was cut by 7 bases and J by 6 bases, with 15 bases left in between. CDR1 is DFQATT and CDR2 is SNEGSKA in the germline V gene (reference sequence).

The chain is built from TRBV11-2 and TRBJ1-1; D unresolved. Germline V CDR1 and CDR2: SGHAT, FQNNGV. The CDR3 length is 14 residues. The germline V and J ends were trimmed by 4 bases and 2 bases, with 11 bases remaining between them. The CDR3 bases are TGTGCCAGCAGCTCGGGTGGATCAAACACTGAAGCTTTCTTT. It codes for CASSSGGSNTEAFF.

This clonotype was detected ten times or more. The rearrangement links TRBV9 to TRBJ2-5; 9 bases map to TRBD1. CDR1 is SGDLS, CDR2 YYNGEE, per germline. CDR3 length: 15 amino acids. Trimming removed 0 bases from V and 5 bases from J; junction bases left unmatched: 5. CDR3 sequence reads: CASSVGVGTGETQYF. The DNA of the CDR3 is TGTGCCAGCAGCGTAGGGGTGGGGACAGGGGAGACCCAGTACTTC.

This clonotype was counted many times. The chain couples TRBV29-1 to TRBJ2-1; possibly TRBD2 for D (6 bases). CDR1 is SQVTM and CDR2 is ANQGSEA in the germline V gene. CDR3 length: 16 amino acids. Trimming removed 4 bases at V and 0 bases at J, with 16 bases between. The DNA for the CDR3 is TGCAGCGTTGTGAGGTTTCCAGCGGGCTCCTACAATGAGCAGTTCTTC. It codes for CSVVRFPAGSYNEQFF.

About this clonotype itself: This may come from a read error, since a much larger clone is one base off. CDR3 in amino acids: CVSSLDWGADEQFF. The CDR3 nucleotides read TGTGTCAGCAGTTTAGATTGGGGGGCCGATGAGCAGTTCTTC. The J gene is TRBJ2-1, the V gene TRBV27; either TRBD1 or TRBD2 may fit D (6 bases each). This CDR3 has 14 residues. Germline CDR1 and CDR2: MNHEY and SMNVEV (reference sequence).

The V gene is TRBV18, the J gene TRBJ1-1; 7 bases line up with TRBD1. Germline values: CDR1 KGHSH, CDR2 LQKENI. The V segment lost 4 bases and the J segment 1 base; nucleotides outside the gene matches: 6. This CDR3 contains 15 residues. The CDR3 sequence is CASSQTGTANTEAFF. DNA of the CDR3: TGTGCCAGCTCACAAACCGGGACAGCGAACACTGAAGCTTTCTTT.

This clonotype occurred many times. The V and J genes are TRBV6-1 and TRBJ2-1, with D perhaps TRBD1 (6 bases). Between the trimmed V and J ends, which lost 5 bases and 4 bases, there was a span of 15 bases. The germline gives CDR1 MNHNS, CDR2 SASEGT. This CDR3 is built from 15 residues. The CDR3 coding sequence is TGTGCCAGCAGTCTCGACAGGACGGGGTACAATGAGCAGTTCTTC. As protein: CASSLDRTGYNEQFF.

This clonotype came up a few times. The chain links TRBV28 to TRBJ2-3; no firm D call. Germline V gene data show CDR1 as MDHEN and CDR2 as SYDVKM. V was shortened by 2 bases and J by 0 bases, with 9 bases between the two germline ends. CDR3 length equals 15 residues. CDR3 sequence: CASSLESGSTDTQYF. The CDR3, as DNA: TGTGCCAGCAGTTTAGAGTCAGGAAGCACAGATACGCAGTATTTT.

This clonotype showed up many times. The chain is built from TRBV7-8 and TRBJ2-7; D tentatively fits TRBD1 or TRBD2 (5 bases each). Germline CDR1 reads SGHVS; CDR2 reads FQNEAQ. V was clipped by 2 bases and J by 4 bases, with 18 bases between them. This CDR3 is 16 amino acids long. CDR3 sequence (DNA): TGTGCCAGCAGCTTAATGATCCGGGACCCCTATTACGAGCAGTACTTC. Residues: CASSLMIRDPYYEQYF.

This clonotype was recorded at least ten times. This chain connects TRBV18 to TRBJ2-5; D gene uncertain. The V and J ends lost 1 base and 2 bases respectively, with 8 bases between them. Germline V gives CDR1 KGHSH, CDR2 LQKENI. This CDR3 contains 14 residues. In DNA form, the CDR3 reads TGTGCCAGCTCACCACAAAGGCATCAAGAGACCCAGTACTTC. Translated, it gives CASSPQRHQETQYF.

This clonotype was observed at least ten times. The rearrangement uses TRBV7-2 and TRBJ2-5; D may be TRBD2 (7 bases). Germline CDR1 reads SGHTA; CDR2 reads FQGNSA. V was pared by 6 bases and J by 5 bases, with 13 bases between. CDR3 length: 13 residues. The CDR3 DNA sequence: TGTGCCAGCAGTGGGGGGGCGCGGGAGACCCAGTACTTC. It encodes CASSGGARETQYF. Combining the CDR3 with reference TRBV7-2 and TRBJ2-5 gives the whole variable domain GAGVSQSPSNKVTEKGKDVELRCDPISGHTALYWYRQSLGQGLEFLIYFQGNSAPDKSGLPSDRFSAERTGGSVSTLTIQRTQQEDSAVYLCASSGGARETQYFGPGTRLLVL.

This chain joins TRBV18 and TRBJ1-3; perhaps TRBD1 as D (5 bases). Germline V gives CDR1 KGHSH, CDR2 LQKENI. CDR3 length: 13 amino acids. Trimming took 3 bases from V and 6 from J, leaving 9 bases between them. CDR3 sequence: CASSPQGINTIYF. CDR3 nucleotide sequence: TGTGCCAGCTCACCGCAGGGCATAAACACCATATATTTT.

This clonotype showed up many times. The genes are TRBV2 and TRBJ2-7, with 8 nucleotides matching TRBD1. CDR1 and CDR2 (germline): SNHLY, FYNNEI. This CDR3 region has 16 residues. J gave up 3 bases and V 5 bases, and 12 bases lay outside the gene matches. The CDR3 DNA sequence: TGTGCCAGCAGTCCTGTGTATCGGACAGGGAACTACGAGCAGTACTTC. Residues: CASSPVYRTGNYEQYF.

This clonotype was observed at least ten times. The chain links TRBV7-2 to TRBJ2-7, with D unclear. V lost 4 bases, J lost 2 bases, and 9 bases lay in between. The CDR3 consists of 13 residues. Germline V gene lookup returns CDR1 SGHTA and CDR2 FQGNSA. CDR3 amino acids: CASSYHVPYEQYF. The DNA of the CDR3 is TGTGCCAGCAGCTATCACGTTCCCTACGAGCAGTACTTC.